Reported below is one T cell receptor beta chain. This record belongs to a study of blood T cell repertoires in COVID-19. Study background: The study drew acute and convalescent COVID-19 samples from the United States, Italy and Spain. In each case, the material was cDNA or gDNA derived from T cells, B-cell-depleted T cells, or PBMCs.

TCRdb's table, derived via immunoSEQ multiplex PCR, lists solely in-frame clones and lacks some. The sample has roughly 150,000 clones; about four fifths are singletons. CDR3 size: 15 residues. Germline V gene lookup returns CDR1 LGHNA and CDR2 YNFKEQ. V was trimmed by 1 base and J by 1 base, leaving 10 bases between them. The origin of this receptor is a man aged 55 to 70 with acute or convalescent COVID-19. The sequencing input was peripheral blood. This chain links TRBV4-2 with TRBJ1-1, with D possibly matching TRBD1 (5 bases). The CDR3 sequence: CASSQGGRANTEAFF. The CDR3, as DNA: TGTGCCAGCAGCCAAGGGGGCAGGGCGAACACTGAAGCTTTCTTT.